Detailed here is one T cell receptor beta chain. As yet, its antigen is unknown. This record belongs to a study of a mutant IDH1 vaccine in newly diagnosed glioma. Across the study: The therapy given earlier, which was standard therapy, consisted of radiotherapy, temozolomide, or both, and most of the patients received both.

Method: immunoSEQ multiplex PCR; TCRdb's copy keeps in-frame clones and lacks some. The data contain approximately 35,000 clones, roughly 56% of them singletons. As for time point: week 5, during vaccination. The investigators gave 300 ug of mutant IDH1 20-mer peptide in each vaccine dose, together with topical imiquimod. Germline V gene lookup returns CDR1 SEHNR and CDR2 FQNEAQ (reference sequence). The CDR3 runs 15 residues. Trimming cost V 7 bases and J 2 bases, with 18 bases left between them. This sequence originates from a woman under 30 with glioma. The sample consisted of PBMCs, taken from a glioma patient whose treatment included an IDH1 peptide vaccine. The gene calls are TRBV7-9 and TRBJ2-7, with D possibly TRBD1 on 5 matching bases. Here the CDR3 DNA reads TGTGCCAGCATCTCCGTAAGGGGCGGCGCCTACGAGCAGTACTTC. Its protein product is CASISVRGGAYEQYF.